In this sample, the clone carrying this T cell receptor (beta chain) turned up once. Trimming pared 8 bases from V and 5 bases from J, leaving 21 bases between. Germline values: CDR1 KGHSH, CDR2 LQKENI. The CDR3 totals 15 residues. Sequenced by immunoSEQ multiplex PCR; TCRdb stores in-frame clones only, minus some. The sample carries about 100,000 clones, more than 75% recorded once. These data come from a study of T cell responses to AZD1222 COVID-19 vaccine. The receptor was derived from an adult in good health. Sequenced here: peripheral blood, sampled on day 0 of AZD1222 vaccination. The chain recombines TRBV18 with TRBJ2-5, with D tentatively TRBD2 (5 bases). CDR3 nucleotides: TGTGCCAGCCTCCCCCGCGGCGAGGGAGTGGAGACCCAGTACTTC. Translated, it gives CASLPRGEGVETQYF.